This TCR beta chain was found in a study of cytomegalovirus exposure and HLA in healthy donors. The study, taken as a whole, reports: In a later analysis, TCR beta V- and J-gene trimming was associated with a missense DCLRE1C variant.

The germline CDR1 and CDR2 sequences are MNHNS and SASEGT. The CDR3 length is 15 residues. With V trimmed by 7 bases and J by 4 bases, 8 bases remained unmatched. The PCR contained 60 Vbeta and 13 Jbeta primers. Profiled with immunoSEQ multiplex PCR; TCRdb holds only in-frame clones, not every one. Of around 190,000 clones detected, approximately 86% appear once; the ten largest clones hold roughly 1.9%. As regards this clone: Antigen: not known.

The sample was PBMCs. V gene TRBV6-1 combines with J gene TRBJ2-2; 8 positions agree with TRBD2. The clonotype was recovered from a woman aged 18-29 years in good health and CMV-seronegative. For the CDR3, the DNA is TGTGCCAGCAATGCTCCGGGGGGGAGCACCGGGGAGCTGTTTTTT. As protein: CASNAPGGSTGELFF.